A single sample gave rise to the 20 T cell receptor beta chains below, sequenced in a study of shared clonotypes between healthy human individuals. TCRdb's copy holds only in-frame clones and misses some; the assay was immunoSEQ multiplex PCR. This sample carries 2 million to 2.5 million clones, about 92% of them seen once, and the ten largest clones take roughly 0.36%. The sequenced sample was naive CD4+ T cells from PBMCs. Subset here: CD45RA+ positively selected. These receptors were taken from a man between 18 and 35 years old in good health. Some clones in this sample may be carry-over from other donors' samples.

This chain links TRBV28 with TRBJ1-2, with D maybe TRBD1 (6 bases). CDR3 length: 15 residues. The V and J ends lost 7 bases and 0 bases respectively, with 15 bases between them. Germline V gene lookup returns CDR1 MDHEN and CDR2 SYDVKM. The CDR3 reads CASTGGGAPNYGYTF. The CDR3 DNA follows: TGTGCCAGCACCGGCGGGGGGGCGCCTAACTATGGCTACACCTTC.

In nucleotides, the CDR3 is TGCGCCAGCAGCCCGGAGGGGCCAGGCAGCACAGATACGCAGTATTTT. It yields the protein CASSPEGPGSTDTQYF. The chain uses TRBV5-1 and TRBJ2-3; D possibly corresponds to TRBD2 (6 bases). Germline loops: CDR1 SGHRS, CDR2 YFSETQ. V was shortened by 4 bases and J by 0 bases, with 15 bases between the two germline ends. There are 16 residues in the CDR3.

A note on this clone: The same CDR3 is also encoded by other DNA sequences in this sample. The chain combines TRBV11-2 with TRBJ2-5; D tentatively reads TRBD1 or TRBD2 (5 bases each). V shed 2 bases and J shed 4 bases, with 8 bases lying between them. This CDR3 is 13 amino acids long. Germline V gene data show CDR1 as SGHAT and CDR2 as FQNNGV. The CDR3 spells CASSLSGGETQYF. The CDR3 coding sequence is TGTGCCAGCAGCTTATCTGGGGGAGAGACCCAGTACTTC.

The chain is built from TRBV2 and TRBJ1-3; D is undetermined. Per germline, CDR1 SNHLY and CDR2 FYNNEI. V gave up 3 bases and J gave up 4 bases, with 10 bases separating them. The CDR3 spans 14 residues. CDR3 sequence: CASSDISGGNTIYF. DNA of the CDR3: TGTGCCAGCAGTGATATTTCCGGGGGAAACACCATATATTTT.

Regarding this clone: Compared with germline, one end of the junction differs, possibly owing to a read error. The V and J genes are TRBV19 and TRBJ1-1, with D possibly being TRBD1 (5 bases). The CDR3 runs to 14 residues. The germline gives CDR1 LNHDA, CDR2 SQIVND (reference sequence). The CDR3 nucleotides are TGTGCAAGTAGTAAGCAGGGTGAGTACACTGAAGCTTTCTTT. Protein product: CASSKQGEYTEAFF.

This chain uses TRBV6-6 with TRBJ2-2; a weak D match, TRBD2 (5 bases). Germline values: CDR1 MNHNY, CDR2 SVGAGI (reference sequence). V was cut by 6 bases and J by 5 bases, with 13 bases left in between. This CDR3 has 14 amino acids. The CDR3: CASSEITGTGELFF. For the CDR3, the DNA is TGTGCCAGCAGCGAAATAACGGGGACCGGGGAGCTGTTTTTT.

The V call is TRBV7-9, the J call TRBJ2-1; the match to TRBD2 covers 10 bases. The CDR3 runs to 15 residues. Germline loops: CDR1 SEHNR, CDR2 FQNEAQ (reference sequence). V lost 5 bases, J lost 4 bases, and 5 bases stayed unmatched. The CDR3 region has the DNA TGTGCCAGCAGCGACCTTAGCGGGGGGTACAATGAGCAGTTCTTC. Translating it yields CASSDLSGGYNEQFF.

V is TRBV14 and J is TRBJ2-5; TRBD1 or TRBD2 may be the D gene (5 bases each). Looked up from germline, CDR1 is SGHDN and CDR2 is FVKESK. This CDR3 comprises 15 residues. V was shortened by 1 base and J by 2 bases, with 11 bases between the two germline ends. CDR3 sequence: CASSQVQGPQETQYF. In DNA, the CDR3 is TGTGCCAGCAGCCAAGTGCAGGGACCACAAGAGACCCAGTACTTC.

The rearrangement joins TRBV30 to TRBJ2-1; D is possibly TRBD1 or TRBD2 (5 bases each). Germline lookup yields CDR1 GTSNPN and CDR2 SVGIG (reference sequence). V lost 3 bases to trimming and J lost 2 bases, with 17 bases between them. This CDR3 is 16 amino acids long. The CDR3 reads CAWRSTVGVAYNEQFF. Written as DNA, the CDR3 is TGTGCCTGGAGGAGCACTGTGGGGGTAGCCTACAATGAGCAGTTCTTC.

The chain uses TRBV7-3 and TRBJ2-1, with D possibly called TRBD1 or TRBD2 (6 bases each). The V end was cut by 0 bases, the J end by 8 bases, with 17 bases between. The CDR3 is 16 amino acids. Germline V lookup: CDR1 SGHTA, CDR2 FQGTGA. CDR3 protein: CASSLTSGLQGHEQFF. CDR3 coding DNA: TGTGCCAGCAGCTTAACCTCGGGACTCCAGGGGCATGAGCAGTTCTTC.

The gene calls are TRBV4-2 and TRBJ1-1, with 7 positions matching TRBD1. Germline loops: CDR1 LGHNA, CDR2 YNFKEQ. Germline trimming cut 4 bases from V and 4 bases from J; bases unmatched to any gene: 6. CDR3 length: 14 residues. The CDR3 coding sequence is TGTGCCAGCAGCCCCTGGCAGGGGGGCACTGAAGCTTTCTTT. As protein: CASSPWQGGTEAFF.

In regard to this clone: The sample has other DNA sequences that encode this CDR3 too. CDR3 bases: TGTGCCAGCAGCTTAGCGCCAGGGGATTTCTACGAGCAGTACTTC. Translating gives CASSLAPGDFYEQYF. V and J are TRBV7-2 and TRBJ2-7; perhaps TRBD1 as D (6 bases). This CDR3 has 15 residues. Trimming left V 0 bases short and J 3 bases short, with 12 bases between. The germline gives CDR1 SGHTA, CDR2 FQGNSA. The full variable domain, in which reference TRBV7-2 and TRBJ2-7 provide the parts outside the CDR3, is GAGVSQSPSNKVTEKGKDVELRCDPISGHTALYWYRQSLGQGLEFLIYFQGNSAPDKSGLPSDRFSAERTGGSVSTLTIQRTQQEDSAVYLCASSLAPGDFYEQYFGPGTRLTVT.

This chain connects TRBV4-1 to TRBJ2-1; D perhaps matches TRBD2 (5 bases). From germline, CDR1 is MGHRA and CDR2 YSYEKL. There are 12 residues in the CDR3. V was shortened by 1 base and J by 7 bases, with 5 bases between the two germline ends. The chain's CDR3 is CASSQAGNEQFF. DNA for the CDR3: TGCGCCAGCAGCCAAGCGGGAAATGAGCAGTTCTTC.

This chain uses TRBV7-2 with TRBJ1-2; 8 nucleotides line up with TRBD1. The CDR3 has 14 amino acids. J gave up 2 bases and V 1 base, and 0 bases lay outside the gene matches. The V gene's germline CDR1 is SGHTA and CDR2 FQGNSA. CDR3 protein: CASSLGTGNYGYTF. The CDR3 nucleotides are TGTGCCAGCAGCTTAGGGACAGGGAACTATGGCTACACCTTC.

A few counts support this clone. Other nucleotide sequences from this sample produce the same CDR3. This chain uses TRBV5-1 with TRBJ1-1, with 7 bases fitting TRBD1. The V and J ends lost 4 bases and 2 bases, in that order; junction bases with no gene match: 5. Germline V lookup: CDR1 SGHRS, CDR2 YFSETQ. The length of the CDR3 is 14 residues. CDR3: CASSTTGSNTEAFF. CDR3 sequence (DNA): TGCGCCAGCAGCACGACAGGGAGTAACACTGAAGCTTTCTTT.

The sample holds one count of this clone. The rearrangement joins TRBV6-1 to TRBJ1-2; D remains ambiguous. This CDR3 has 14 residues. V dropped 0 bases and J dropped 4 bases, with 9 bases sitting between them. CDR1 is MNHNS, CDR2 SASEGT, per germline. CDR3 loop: CASSEARVGYGYTF. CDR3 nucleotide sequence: TGTGCCAGCAGTGAAGCGAGGGTGGGCTATGGCTACACCTTC.

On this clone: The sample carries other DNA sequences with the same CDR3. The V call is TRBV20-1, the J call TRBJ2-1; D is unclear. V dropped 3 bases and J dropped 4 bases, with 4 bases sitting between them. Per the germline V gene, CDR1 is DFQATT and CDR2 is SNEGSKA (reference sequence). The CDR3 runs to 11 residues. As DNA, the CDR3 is TGCAGTGCTAGTCCGTACAATGAGCAGTTCTTC. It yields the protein CSASPYNEQFF.

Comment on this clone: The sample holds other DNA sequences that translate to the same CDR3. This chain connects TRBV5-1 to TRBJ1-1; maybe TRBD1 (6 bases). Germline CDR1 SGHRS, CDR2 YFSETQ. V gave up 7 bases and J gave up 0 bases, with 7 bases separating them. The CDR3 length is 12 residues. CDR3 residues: CASRTVNTEAFF. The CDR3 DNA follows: TGCGCCAGCCGGACAGTGAACACTGAAGCTTTCTTT.

The CDR3 sequence: CASSFTSGSETQYF. The DNA for the CDR3 is TGCGCCAGCAGCTTCACTAGCGGGTCTGAGACCCAGTACTTC. J is TRBJ2-5 and V is TRBV5-1; TRBD2 agrees at 9 bases. Germline V CDR1 and CDR2: SGHRS, YFSETQ. The CDR3 consists of 14 residues. V shed 2 bases, J shed 5 bases, and the junction held 4 bases outside the gene matches.

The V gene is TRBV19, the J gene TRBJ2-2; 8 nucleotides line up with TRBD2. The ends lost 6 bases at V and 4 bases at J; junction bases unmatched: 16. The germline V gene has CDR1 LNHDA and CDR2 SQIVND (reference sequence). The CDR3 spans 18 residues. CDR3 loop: CASSPGSGRSFGTGELFF. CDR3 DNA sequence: TGTGCCAGTAGCCCGGGGAGCGGGAGAAGTTTTGGCACCGGGGAGCTGTTTTTT.